This note documents a single T cell receptor beta chain sequence. Its matching antigen is unknown. PCR primers comprised 60 Vbeta and 13 Jbeta primers. Only in-frame clones appear in the TCRdb table, and some are missing; sequencing was by immunoSEQ multiplex PCR. The sample has about 130,000 clones, about 70% seen once. The data were taken from a study of cytomegalovirus exposure and HLA in healthy donors. Study-level findings and limits: Productive status was seen about 90% or about 30% of the time for most TCR beta V segments in an earlier analysis. The study found most TCR sequences rare, yet found some public TCRs in many donors. The authors reported that TCR beta sequences could predict HLA-A and HLA-B alleles. These predictions were accurate for most subjects in the first cohort.

Trimming took 3 bases from V and 2 from J, leaving 16 bases between them. The germline V gene has CDR1 KGHSH and CDR2 LQKENI. This CDR3 comprises 16 residues. This chain links TRBV18 with TRBJ1-2, with D perhaps matching TRBD1 (6 bases). Material: PBMCs. This sequence was found in a woman in her thirties or forties in good health and CMV-seropositive. This chain's CDR3 is CASSPTQGQKNYGYTF. In nucleotides, the CDR3 is TGTGCCAGCTCACCGACGCAAGGACAGAAAAACTATGGCTACACCTTC.